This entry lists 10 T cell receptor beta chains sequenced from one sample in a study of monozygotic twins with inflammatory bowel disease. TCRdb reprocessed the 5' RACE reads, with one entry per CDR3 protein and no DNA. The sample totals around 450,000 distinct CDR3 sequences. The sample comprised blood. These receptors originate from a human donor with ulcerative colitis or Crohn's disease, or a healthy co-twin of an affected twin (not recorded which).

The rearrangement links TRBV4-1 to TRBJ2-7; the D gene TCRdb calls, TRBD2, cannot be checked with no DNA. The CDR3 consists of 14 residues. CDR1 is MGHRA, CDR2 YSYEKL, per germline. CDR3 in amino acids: CASSVREDPGILYF.

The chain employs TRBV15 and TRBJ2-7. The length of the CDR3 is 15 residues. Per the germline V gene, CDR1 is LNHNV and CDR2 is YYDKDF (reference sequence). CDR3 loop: CATSRASAGPNEQYF.

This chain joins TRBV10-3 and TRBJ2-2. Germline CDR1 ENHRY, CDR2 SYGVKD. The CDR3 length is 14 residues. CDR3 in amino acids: CAISWTDNTGELFF.

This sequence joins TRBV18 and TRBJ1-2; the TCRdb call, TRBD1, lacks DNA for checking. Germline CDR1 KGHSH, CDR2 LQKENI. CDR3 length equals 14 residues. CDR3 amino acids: CASSRDRAGYGYTF.

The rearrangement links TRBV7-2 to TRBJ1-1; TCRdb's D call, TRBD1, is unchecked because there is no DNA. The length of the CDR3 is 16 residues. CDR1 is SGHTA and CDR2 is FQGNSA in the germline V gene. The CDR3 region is CASSQDSTGLNTEAFF. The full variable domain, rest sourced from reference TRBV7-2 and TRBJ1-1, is GAGVSQSPSNKVTEKGKDVELRCDPISGHTALYWYRQSLGQGLEFLIYFQGNSAPDKSGLPSDRFSAERTGGSVSTLTIQRTQQEDSAVYLCASSQDSTGLNTEAFFGQGTRLTVV.

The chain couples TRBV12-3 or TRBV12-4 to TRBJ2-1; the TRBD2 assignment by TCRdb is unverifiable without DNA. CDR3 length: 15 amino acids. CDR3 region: CASSWVAGGSNEQFF.

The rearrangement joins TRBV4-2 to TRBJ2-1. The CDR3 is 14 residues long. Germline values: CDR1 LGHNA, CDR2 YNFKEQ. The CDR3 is CASSQEGSWNEQFF.

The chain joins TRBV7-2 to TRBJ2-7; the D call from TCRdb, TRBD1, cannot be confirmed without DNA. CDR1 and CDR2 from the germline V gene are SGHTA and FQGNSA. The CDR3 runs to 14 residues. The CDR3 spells CASSLAPGAYEQYF.

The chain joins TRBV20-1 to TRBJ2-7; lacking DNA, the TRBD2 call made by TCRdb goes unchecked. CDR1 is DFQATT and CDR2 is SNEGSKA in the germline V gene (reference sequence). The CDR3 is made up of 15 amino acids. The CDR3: CSALRLAGVSYEQYF.

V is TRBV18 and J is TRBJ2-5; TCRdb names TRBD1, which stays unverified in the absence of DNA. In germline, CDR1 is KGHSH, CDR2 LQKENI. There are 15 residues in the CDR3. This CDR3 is CASSPGNPGRETQYF. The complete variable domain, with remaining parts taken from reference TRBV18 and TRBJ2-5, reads NAGVMQNPRHLVRRRGQEARLRCSPMKGHSHVYWYRQLPEEGLKFMVYLQKENIIDESGMPKERFSAEFPKEGPSILRIQQVVRGDSAAYFCASSPGNPGRETQYFGPGTRLLVL.